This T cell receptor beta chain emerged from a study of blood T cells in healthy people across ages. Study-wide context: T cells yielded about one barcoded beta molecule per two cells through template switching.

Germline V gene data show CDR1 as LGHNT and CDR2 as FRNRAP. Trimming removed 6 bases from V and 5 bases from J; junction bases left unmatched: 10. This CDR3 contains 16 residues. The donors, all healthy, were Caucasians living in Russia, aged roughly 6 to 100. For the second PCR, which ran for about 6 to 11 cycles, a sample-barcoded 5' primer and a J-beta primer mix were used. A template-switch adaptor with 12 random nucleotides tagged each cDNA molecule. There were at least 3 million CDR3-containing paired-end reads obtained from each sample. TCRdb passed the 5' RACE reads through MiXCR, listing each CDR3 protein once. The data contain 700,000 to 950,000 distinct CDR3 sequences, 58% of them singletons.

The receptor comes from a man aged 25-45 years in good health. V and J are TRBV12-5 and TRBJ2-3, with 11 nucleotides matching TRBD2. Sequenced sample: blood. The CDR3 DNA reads TGTGCTAGTGGCCTCGATAGCGGGGGGGCTGGAGATACGCAGTATTTT. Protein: CASGLDSGGAGDTQYF.